This T cell receptor beta chain was sequenced for a study of technical replicates of blood from a handful of donors. Produced via immunoSEQ multiplex PCR; TCRdb's table is partial and in-frame only. The repertoire includes some 70,000 clones, about 97% of them detected once, and about 0.28% sits in the top ten. The sequenced sample consisted of T cells isolated from PBMCs. The source is a human donor in good health.

DNA for the CDR3: TGTGCCAGCAGCGCTCGGACTAGCGGGAGGGATGAGCAGTTCTTC. Translation: CASSARTSGRDEQFF. The chain employs TRBV5-4 and TRBJ2-1; 15 positions agree with TRBD2. Unmatched junction bases numbered 4, after V lost 4 bases and J lost 8 bases. Germline lookup yields CDR1 SGHNT and CDR2 YYREEE (reference sequence). CDR3 size: 15 residues.